This T cell receptor beta chain was profiled in a study of PD-1 blockade in classical Hodgkin lymphoma. Findings and limits, study-wide: It was reported that newly diagnosed patients had less baseline TCR diversity than healthy donors. CD8+ TCR diversity did not rise significantly by C4D1, unlike CD4+.

With regard to this clone: Its target is not known.

This CDR3 spans 16 amino acids. Trimming cost V 0 bases and J 7 bases, with 19 bases left between them. The V gene's germline CDR1 is SGDLS and CDR2 YYNGEE. The data were produced by immunoSEQ multiplex PCR, yet TCRdb's version contains in-frame clones alone and is incomplete. Among 25,000 to 35,000 clones listed, around 67% were seen once. Relapses following autologous stem cell transplantation were seen in all patients, with brentuximab vedotin exposure varying. This TCR was sampled from a human donor with classical Hodgkin lymphoma. Specimen: peripheral blood mononuclear cells (PBMCs), collected before the second cycle of nivolumab. The V and J genes are TRBV9 and TRBJ2-5, with a tentative D call TRBD2 (6 bases). The CDR3 DNA reads as TGTGCCAGCAGCGTAGTCCCTTCGGGAGCTGGGGGGACCCAGTACTTC. Amino acids: CASSVVPSGAGGTQYF.